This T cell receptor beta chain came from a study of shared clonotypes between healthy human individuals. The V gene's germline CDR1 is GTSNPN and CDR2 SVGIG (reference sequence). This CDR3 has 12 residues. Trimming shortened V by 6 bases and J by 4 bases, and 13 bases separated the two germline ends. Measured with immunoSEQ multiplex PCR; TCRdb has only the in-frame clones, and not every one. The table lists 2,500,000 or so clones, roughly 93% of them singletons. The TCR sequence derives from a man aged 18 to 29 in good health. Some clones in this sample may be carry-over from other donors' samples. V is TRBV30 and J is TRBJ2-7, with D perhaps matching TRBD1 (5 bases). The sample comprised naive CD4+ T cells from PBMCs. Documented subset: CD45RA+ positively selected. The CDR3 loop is CACTGDGYEQYF. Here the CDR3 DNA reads TGTGCCTGTACAGGAGACGGGTACGAGCAGTACTTC.